The present entry profiles one T cell receptor beta chain with its context. The antigen is unknown. This record belongs to a study of T cell responses to AZD1222 COVID-19 vaccine. CDR3 length: 14 amino acids. Trimming stripped 2 bases from V and 10 bases from J, with 12 bases between. Per germline, CDR1 MGHRA and CDR2 YSYEKL. Study conclusions and caveats: Vaccination with two AZD1222 doses was followed by a rise in Spike-specific TCR breadth and depth.

The repertoire was sequenced with immunoSEQ multiplex PCR; TCRdb's copy has only in-frame clones and lacks some. The data contain approximately 170,000 clones, around 90% of them seen just once; the ten biggest clones take up roughly 1.5%. This specimen was peripheral blood, taken on day 0 of AZD1222 vaccination. The source of this sequence is an adult in good health. The rearrangement uses TRBV4-1 and TRBJ1-6; D gene uncertain. CDR3 sequence: CASSQPIGVSPLHF. CDR3 nucleotide sequence: TGCGCCAGCAGCCAACCTATCGGAGTATCACCCCTCCACTTT.